These 8 T cell receptor beta chains came from one sample sequenced in a study of blood T cells in healthy people across ages. Primers used in a second PCR of about 6 to 11 cycles were a sample-barcoded 5' primer and a J-beta primer mix. TCRdb called the 5' RACE reads again in MiXCR, with one record for every CDR3 protein. This table has 540,000 or so distinct CDR3 sequences, 24% appearing once. The same sample was also studied in work on T cells of mothers and their children.

Material: blood. The receptors were gathered from a boy aged 5 to 17 in good health.

A few counts support this clonotype. This rearrangement joins TRBV7-8 to TRBJ2-5; D is unclear. The CDR3 is made up of 14 amino acids. Germline CDR1 reads SGHVS; CDR2 reads FQNEAQ. The V end was cut by 5 bases, the J end by 5 bases, with 15 bases between. The CDR3 coding sequence is TGTGCCAGCAGCCCCCGGGCACCGGGCGAGACCCAGTACTTC. It translates to CASSPRAPGETQYF. Full variable domain (remainder filled in from reference TRBV7-8 and TRBJ2-5): GAGVSQSPRYKVAKRGQDVALRCDPISGHVSLFWYQQALGQGPEFLTYFQNEAQLDKSGLPSDRFFAERPEGSVSTLKIQRTQQEDSAVYLCASSPRAPGETQYFGPGTRLLVL.

The gene calls are TRBV9 and TRBJ2-7; a weak D match, TRBD2 (5 bases). This CDR3 comprises 14 residues. Germline CDR1 and CDR2: SGDLS and YYNGEE. Trimming took 4 bases from V and 4 from J, leaving 15 bases between them. The CDR3 loop reads CASSPAGERYEQYF. In DNA, the CDR3 is TGTGCCAGCAGCCCAGCCGGGGAACGATACGAGCAGTACTTC.

The J gene is TRBJ2-5, the V gene TRBV5-1; 8 positions agree with TRBD1. The closer fit of TRBJ2-7 to the DNA end suggests the J call may be wrong. The CDR3 has 13 amino acids. The germline V gene has CDR1 SGHRS and CDR2 YFSETQ. CDR3 in DNA: TGCGCCAGCACCCCAGGGGGCACGTACGAGCAGTACTTC. This encodes CASTPGGTYEQYF.

J is TRBJ2-7 and V is TRBV4-3; D is ambiguous. This CDR3 contains 16 residues. The V end was cut by 0 bases, the J end by 4 bases, with 16 bases between. The germline gives CDR1 LGHNA, CDR2 YSLEER. The CDR3 sequence: CASSQDRKGPGYEQYF. Written as DNA, the CDR3 is TGCGCCAGCAGCCAAGATAGGAAAGGACCCGGGTACGAGCAGTACTTC.

The V and J genes are TRBV27 and TRBJ2-5, with 9 bases lining up with TRBD1. With V trimmed by 6 bases and J by 3 bases, 5 bases remained unmatched. The germline V gene has CDR1 MNHEY and CDR2 SMNVEV (reference sequence). The CDR3 is made up of 14 amino acids. The CDR3 region has the DNA TGTGCCAGCAGCAACAGGGGGCAGGAAGAGACCCAGTACTTC. Its translation: CASSNRGQEETQYF.

This chain links TRBV20-1 with TRBJ1-2; weak D call: TRBD1 (5 bases). The CDR3 spans 16 residues. The V gene's germline CDR1 is DFQATT and CDR2 SNEGSKA (reference sequence). Deletions cut 4 bases from V and 0 bases from J, with 18 bases between. The CDR3 DNA is TGCAGTGCTATAGGGGAAGATGGGAAGGCTAACTATGGCTACACCTTC. This gives the protein CSAIGEDGKANYGYTF.

This clonotype showed up just a few times. The chain recombines TRBV5-1 with TRBJ1-3, with D possibly being TRBD1 (5 bases). The CDR3 runs to 17 residues. CDR1 and CDR2 from the germline V gene are SGHRS and YFSETQ. Trimming pared 0 bases from V and 0 bases from J, leaving 13 bases between. CDR3 loop: CASSLAPQATSGNTIYF. The CDR3 DNA reads as TGCGCCAGCAGCTTGGCTCCACAGGCGACCTCTGGAAACACCATATATTTT.

The chain employs TRBV7-9 and TRBJ2-1; D perhaps matches TRBD2 (6 bases). This CDR3 spans 16 amino acids. With 3 bases removed from V and 5 bases from J, the gap between germline ends came to 17 bases. Germline V lookup: CDR1 SEHNR, CDR2 FQNEAQ (reference sequence). DNA for the CDR3: TGTGCCAGCAGCTTCCTGGTGTGGCGGGGAAACAATGAGCAGTTCTTC. Translated, it gives CASSFLVWRGNNEQFF.